This T cell receptor (beta chain) was identified in a study of OX40 agonist ivuxolimab in advanced cancers. Study findings and constraints: Antigens targeted by the expanded peripheral T cells were not determined.

The CDR3 length is 12 residues. CDR1 and CDR2 from the germline V gene are SGHVS and FNYEAQ. V was trimmed by 10 bases and J by 3 bases, leaving 12 bases between them. Only one count was recorded for this clone. Its antigen is currently unknown. TCRdb keeps only in-frame clones here, not all; method: immunoSEQ multiplex PCR. The data contain about 69,000 clones, 90% to 95% of them singletons. The receptor was derived from an adult with an advanced solid tumor such as melanoma, head and neck, liver or kidney cancer. The gene calls are TRBV7-6 and TRBJ2-5; D gene uncertain. Sequencing used CD4+ or CD8+ T cells sorted from blood, obtained in a trial of the OX40 agonist ivuxolimab. The CDR3 coding sequence is TGTGCCATCGAGACGGAAGAAGAGACCCAGTACTTC. Protein: CAIETEEETQYF.